The 17 T cell receptor beta chains listed next were all sequenced from one sample in a study of CD8+CD57+ T cells in acquired aplastic anemia. All patients picked for sequencing had shown, by flow cytometry, an expansion of CD8+CD57+ cells. Genomic DNA, the template, was used for profiling of the TCR beta VDJ and CDR3. A single record per CDR3 protein comes from TCRdb applying MiXCR to the reads. The sample has some 98,000 distinct CDR3 sequences, 55% to 70% seen once; the top ten hold over 55%. Input material: sorted CD4+, CD8+, or CD8+CD57+ T cells (not recorded which) from PBMCs. The receptors here all came from a human donor with aplastic anemia.

The V gene is TRBV7-9, the J gene TRBJ2-7; D possibly uses TRBD1 or TRBD2 (5 bases each). The germline V gene has CDR1 SEHNR and CDR2 FQNEAQ (reference sequence). V shed 5 bases and J shed 7 bases, with 12 bases lying between them. The CDR3 runs 12 residues. CDR3 region: CASSLGTREQYF. The DNA for the CDR3 is TGTGCCAGCAGCCTAGGGACCAGGGAGCAGTACTTC.

This clonotype was observed a handful of times. The chain uses TRBV10-2 and TRBJ2-3; D possibly corresponds to TRBD2 (6 bases). The CDR3 runs 16 residues. From germline, CDR1 is WSHSY and CDR2 SAAADI. The ends were cut back, 0 bases at V and 0 bases at J, with 10 bases in the middle. The CDR3 protein is CASSESLATSTDTQYF. The CDR3 DNA is TGCGCCAGCAGTGAGTCGCTAGCGACCAGCACAGATACGCAGTATTTT.

The rearrangement uses TRBV12-5 and TRBJ1-1, with D unresolved. The V and J ends lost 6 bases and 1 base respectively, with 9 bases between them. This CDR3 is 13 amino acids long. The V gene's germline CDR1 is LGHNT and CDR2 FRNRAP. The CDR3 is CASGRTANTEAFF. The CDR3 DNA reads TGTGCTAGTGGAAGGACTGCGAACACTGAAGCTTTCTTT. Using reference TRBV12-5 and TRBJ1-1 for the parts outside the CDR3, the full variable domain is DARVTQTPRHKVTEMGQEVTMRCQPILGHNTVFWYRQTMMQGLELLAYFRNRAPLDDSGMPKDRFSAEMPDATLATLKIQPSEPRDSAVYFCASGRTANTEAFFGQGTRLTVV.

The rearrangement joins TRBV3-1 to TRBJ2-5; D is undetermined. Germline lookup yields CDR1 LGHDT and CDR2 YNNKEL (reference sequence). The CDR3 runs to 12 residues. The germline V and J ends were trimmed by 0 bases and 6 bases, with 5 bases remaining between them. The DNA for the CDR3 is TGTGCCAGCAGCCAAGAGGGTAAGACCCAGTACTTC. Protein: CASSQEGKTQYF.

This chain links TRBV19 with TRBJ1-6; possible D gene TRBD1, 6 bases. Germline V gene data show CDR1 as LNHDA and CDR2 as SQIVND (reference sequence). CDR3 length equals 14 residues. V lost 7 bases and J 11 bases, leaving 18 bases between the germline ends. The CDR3 sequence is CASTSGGGSTPLHF. The CDR3 DNA follows: TGTGCCAGTACCTCTGGGGGGGGCAGCACACCCCTCCACTTT.

The CDR3 here is CSASSTGGTGELFF. Here the CDR3 DNA reads TGCAGTGCTAGTTCCACAGGGGGCACCGGGGAGCTGTTTTTT. The rearrangement links TRBV20-1 to TRBJ2-2; 8 nucleotides align to TRBD1. Trimming cost V 3 bases and J 4 bases; bases outside gene matches: 4. Germline-derived CDR1 and CDR2 are DFQATT and SNEGSKA (reference sequence). There are 14 residues in the CDR3.

This sequence joins TRBV24-1 and TRBJ2-1; D not resolved. The CDR3 length is 11 residues. V lost 6 bases and J 4 bases, leaving 3 bases between the germline ends. Looked up from germline, CDR1 is KGHDR and CDR2 is SFDVKD. The CDR3 protein is CATSQYNEQFF. In DNA, the CDR3 is TGTGCCACCAGTCAGTACAATGAGCAGTTCTTC.

J is TRBJ1-2 and V is TRBV20-1, with a possible D match to TRBD1 (5 bases). The germline gives CDR1 DFQATT, CDR2 SNEGSKA (reference sequence). Trimming left V 1 base short and J 1 base short, with 13 bases between. CDR3 length: 15 amino acids. The CDR3 DNA is TGCAGTGCTAGAGCCATCCCTGGGGGTAACTATGGCTACACCTTC. Its protein is CSARAIPGGNYGYTF.

The chain is built from TRBV7-2 and TRBJ2-7; D uncertain. There are 11 residues in the CDR3. Germline CDR1 reads SGHTA; CDR2 reads FQGNSA. V lost 5 bases and J 3 bases, leaving 5 bases between the germline ends. The CDR3 coding sequence is TGTGCCAGCAGCAACAACTACGAGCAGTACTTC. This translates into CASSNNYEQYF.

The rearrangement links TRBV10-2 to TRBJ1-5; D not certain. V was pared by 3 bases and J by 7 bases, with 10 bases between. Germline V gene data show CDR1 as WSHSY and CDR2 as SAAADI. The CDR3 covers 13 residues. The CDR3 loop reads CASSDSLSQPQHF. The CDR3 DNA sequence: TGCGCCAGCAGTGATTCACTCTCGCAGCCCCAGCATTTT.

The chain combines TRBV7-9 with TRBJ2-7; possibly TRBD2 for D (5 bases). With 5 bases removed from V and 2 bases from J, the gap between germline ends came to 16 bases. Per germline, CDR1 SEHNR and CDR2 FQNEAQ (reference sequence). This CDR3 has 15 residues. The CDR3 sequence: CASSPRRPGAYEQYF. The CDR3 DNA sequence: TGTGCCAGCAGCCCACGCCGACCCGGGGCCTACGAGCAGTACTTC.

The CDR3 protein is CASKVGGTGNEKLFF. The CDR3 DNA reads as TGTGCCAGCAAGGTGGGGGGGACAGGCAATGAAAAACTGTTTTTT. The gene calls are TRBV2 and TRBJ1-4, with TRBD1 matching 8 bases. V was pared by 7 bases and J by 5 bases, with 9 bases of the junction left unmatched. Germline CDR1 is SNHLY and CDR2 is FYNNEI. The CDR3 length is 15 residues.

The chain is built from TRBV7-3 and TRBJ2-7, with D tentatively TRBD1 (6 bases). Germline V gene data show CDR1 as SGHTA and CDR2 as FQGTGA. This CDR3 region has 13 residues. With 5 bases removed from V and 2 bases from J, the gap between germline ends came to 10 bases. The CDR3 coding sequence is TGTGCCAGCAGCCCACAGGGTCCCTACGAGCAGTACTTC. It codes for CASSPQGPYEQYF.

The genes are TRBV9 and TRBJ2-7, with D tentatively TRBD1 or TRBD2 (5 bases each). CDR1 and CDR2 from the germline V gene are SGDLS and YYNGEE. CDR3 size: 14 residues. V gave up 2 bases and J gave up 5 bases, with 14 bases separating them. The CDR3 DNA is TGTGCCAGCAGCGTTCGTGGGGGTATCAACGAGCAGTACTTC. Translating it yields CASSVRGGINEQYF.

The gene calls are TRBV2 and TRBJ1-1, with D hard to call. The V and J ends lost 3 bases and 1 base respectively, with 9 bases between them. CDR1 and CDR2 (germline): SNHLY, FYNNEI. The CDR3 is 14 amino acids. CDR3 sequence (DNA): TGTGCCAGCAGTGACGTCAGCAGGAACACTGAAGCTTTCTTT. Translating it yields CASSDVSRNTEAFF.

The gene calls are TRBV19 and TRBJ2-3; no firm D call. Germline loops: CDR1 LNHDA, CDR2 SQIVND (reference sequence). The CDR3 consists of 12 residues. Trimming shortened V by 5 bases and J by 8 bases, and 11 bases separated the two germline ends. Written as DNA, the CDR3 is TGTGCCAGTAGTCCCGGGCCAGGTACGCAGTATTTT. Encoded protein: CASSPGPGTQYF. The full variable domain, its missing parts supplied by reference TRBV19 and TRBJ2-3, is DGGITQSPKYLFRKEGQNVTLSCEQNLNHDAMYWYRQDPGQGLRLIYYSQIVNDFQKGDIAEGYSVSREKKESFPLTVTSAQKNPTAFYLCASSPGPGTQYFGPGTRLTVL.

The V call is TRBV7-6, the J call TRBJ2-5, with D possibly matching TRBD1 (6 bases). Germline V gene data show CDR1 as SGHVS and CDR2 as FNYEAQ. CDR3 length: 14 residues. The V and J ends lost 8 bases and 3 bases respectively, with 16 bases between them. CDR3 protein: CASQRRGFEETQYF. Here the CDR3 DNA reads TGTGCCAGCCAAAGAAGGGGGTTCGAAGAGACCCAGTACTTC.